The subject of this entry is one TCR beta chain. The antigen is undetermined. This table comes from immunoSEQ multiplex PCR, and its TCRdb copy is limited to in-frame clones, with some not included. Of roughly 80,000 clones listed, roughly nine tenths are singletons. V dropped 6 bases and J dropped 7 bases, with 15 bases sitting between them. Per the germline V gene, CDR1 is KGHSH and CDR2 is LQKENI. The CDR3 runs 14 residues. This sample was taken from a study of T cell responses to AZD1222 COVID-19 vaccine. Findings of the study overall: A rise in Spike-specific TCR breadth and depth followed two AZD1222 doses.

The source was peripheral blood, collected 28 days after the second AZD1222 dose. V and J are TRBV18 and TRBJ1-4; maybe TRBD1 (6 bases). This sequence was found in an adult who received the AZD1222 COVID-19 vaccine. The CDR3 DNA sequence: TGTGCCAGCTCGTCAACAGGGTTCGGTGAAAAACTGTTTTTT. This translates into CASSSTGFGEKLFF.